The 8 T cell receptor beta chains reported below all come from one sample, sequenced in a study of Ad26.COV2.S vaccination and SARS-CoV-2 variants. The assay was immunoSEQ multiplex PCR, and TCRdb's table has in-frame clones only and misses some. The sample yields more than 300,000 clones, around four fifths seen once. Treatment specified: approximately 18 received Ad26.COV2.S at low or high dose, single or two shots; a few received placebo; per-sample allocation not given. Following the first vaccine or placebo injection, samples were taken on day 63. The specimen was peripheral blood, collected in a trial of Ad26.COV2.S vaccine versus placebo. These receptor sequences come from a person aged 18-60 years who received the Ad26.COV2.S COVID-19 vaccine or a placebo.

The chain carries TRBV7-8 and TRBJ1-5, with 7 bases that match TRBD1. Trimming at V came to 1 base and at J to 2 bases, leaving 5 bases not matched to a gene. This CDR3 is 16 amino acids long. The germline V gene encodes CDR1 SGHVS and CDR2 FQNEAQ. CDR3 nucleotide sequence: TGTGCCAGCAGCTTAGTAACAGGGACAGGCAATCAGCCCCAGCATTTT. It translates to CASSLVTGTGNQPQHF.

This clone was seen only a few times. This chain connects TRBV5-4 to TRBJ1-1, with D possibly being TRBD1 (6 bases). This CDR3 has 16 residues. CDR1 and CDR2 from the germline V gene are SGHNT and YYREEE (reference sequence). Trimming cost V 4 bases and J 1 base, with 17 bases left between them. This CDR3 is CASSVSSWGRNTEAFF. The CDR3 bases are TGTGCCAGCAGCGTGAGCAGTTGGGGGCGGAACACTGAAGCTTTCTTT.

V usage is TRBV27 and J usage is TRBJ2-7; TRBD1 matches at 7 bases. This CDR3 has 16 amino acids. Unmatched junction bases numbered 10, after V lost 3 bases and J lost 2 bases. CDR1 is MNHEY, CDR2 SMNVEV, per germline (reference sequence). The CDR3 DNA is TGTGCCAGCAGTTTCTCCGGGACAGACCTTCCCTACGAGCAGTACTTC. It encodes CASSFSGTDLPYEQYF.

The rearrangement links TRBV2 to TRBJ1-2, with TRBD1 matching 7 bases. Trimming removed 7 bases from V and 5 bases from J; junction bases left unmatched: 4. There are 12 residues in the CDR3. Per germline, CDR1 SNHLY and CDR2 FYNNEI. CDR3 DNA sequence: TGTGCCAGCAAATCACAGGGGTATGGCTACACCTTC. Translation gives CASKSQGYGYTF. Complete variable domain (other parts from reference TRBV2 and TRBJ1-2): EPEVTQTPSHQVTQMGQEVILRCVPISNHLYFYWYRQILGQKVEFLVSFYNNEISEKSEIFDDQFSVERPDGSNFTLKIRSTKLEDSAMYFCASKSQGYGYTFGSGTRLTVV.

The CDR3 region has the DNA TGTGCCAGCAGCAAGGCGGGACAGGACAGGGACACTGAAGCTTTCTTT. This translates into CASSKAGQDRDTEAFF. The rearrangement links TRBV21-1 to TRBJ1-1; the D call TRBD1 from the table was never checked on the DNA. TRBV21-1 is a documented pseudogene. CDR3 length: 16 residues.

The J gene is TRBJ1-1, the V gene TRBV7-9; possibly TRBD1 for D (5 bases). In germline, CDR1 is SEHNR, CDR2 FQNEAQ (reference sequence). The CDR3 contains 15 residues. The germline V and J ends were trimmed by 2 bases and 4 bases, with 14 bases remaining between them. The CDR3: CASSLFGGAGTEAFF. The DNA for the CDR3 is TGTGCCAGCAGCTTATTTGGCGGGGCGGGCACTGAAGCTTTCTTT.

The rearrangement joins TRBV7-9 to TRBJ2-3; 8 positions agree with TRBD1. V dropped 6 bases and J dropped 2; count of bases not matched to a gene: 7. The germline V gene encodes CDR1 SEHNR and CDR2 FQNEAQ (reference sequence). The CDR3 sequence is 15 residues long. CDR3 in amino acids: CASRSGTGSTDTQYF. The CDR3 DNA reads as TGTGCCAGCAGGTCCGGGACAGGTTCCACAGATACGCAGTATTTT.

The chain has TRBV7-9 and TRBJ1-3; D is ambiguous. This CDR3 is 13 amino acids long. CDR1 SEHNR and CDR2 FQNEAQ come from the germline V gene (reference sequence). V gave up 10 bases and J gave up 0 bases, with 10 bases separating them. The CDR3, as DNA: TGTGCCACCCCGTTTAACTCTGGAAACACCATATATTTT. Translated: CATPFNSGNTIYF.